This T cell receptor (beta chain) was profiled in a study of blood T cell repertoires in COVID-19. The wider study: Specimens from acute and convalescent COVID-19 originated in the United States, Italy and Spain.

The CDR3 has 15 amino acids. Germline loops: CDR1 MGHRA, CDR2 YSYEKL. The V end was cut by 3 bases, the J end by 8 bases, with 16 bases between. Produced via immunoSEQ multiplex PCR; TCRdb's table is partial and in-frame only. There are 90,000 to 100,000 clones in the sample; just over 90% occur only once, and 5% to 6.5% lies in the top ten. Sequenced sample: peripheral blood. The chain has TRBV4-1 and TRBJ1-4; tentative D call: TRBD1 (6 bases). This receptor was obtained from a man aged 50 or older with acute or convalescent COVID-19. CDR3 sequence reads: CASSQAGTMGEKLFF. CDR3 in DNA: TGCGCCAGCAGCCAGGCCGGGACAATGGGGGAAAAACTGTTTTTT.